Below, 21 T cell receptor beta chains from the same sample are listed, as sequenced in a study of blood T cell repertoires in COVID-19. Some clones are missing from TCRdb's copy, which holds only in-frame ones; the method was immunoSEQ multiplex PCR. The repertoire has 100,000 to 150,000 clones, 55% to 75% of them found once; the top ten carry about 2.2%. Sequenced input: peripheral blood. These receptors were obtained from a woman in her sixties or seventies with acute or convalescent COVID-19.

The J gene is TRBJ1-4, the V gene TRBV27; 10 bases align to TRBD1. The V gene's germline CDR1 is MNHEY and CDR2 SMNVEV (reference sequence). This CDR3 has 14 amino acids. J was trimmed by 6 bases and V by 6 bases; bases with no gene match: 4. The CDR3 DNA is TGTGCCAGCAGGCGACAGGGGGCTTATGAAAAACTGTTTTTT. Protein product: CASRRQGAYEKLFF.

This sequence joins TRBV5-5 and TRBJ2-1, with TRBD2 matching over 7 bases. The CDR3 is made up of 15 amino acids. Trimming took 2 bases from V and 3 from J; bases not matched to a gene: 5. Germline V gene data show CDR1 as SGHKS and CDR2 as YYEKEE (reference sequence). The CDR3 is CASSFQRGNYNEQFF. As DNA, the CDR3 is TGTGCCAGCAGCTTCCAGCGGGGCAACTACAATGAGCAGTTCTTC.

J is TRBJ2-7 and V is TRBV19; TRBD1 agrees at 8 bases. The CDR3 spans 16 residues. After removal of 5 bases from V and 4 bases from J, the junction contained 13 bases not matched to a gene. Germline loops: CDR1 LNHDA, CDR2 SQIVND (reference sequence). Here the CDR3 DNA reads TGTGCCAGTAGTGCCTTCGCGCAGGGGGCTATGTACGAGCAGTACTTC. Translation: CASSAFAQGAMYEQYF.

This sequence joins TRBV9 and TRBJ1-1, with D maybe TRBD1 (6 bases). Trimming shortened V by 0 bases and J by 6 bases, and 12 bases separated the two germline ends. Per germline, CDR1 SGDLS and CDR2 YYNGEE. The CDR3 consists of 14 residues. The CDR3 loop is CASSVAQGGSEAFF. The CDR3 DNA sequence: TGTGCCAGCAGCGTAGCACAGGGTGGATCTGAAGCTTTCTTT.

The genes are TRBV4-1 and TRBJ1-5, with a weak D call TRBD1 (6 bases). The CDR3 sequence is 18 residues long. V lost 0 bases and J lost 1, with 16 bases in between. CDR1 is MGHRA, CDR2 YSYEKL, per germline. This CDR3 reads CASSQDLGTPWSNQPQHF. CDR3 sequence (DNA): TGCGCCAGCAGCCAAGACCTGGGGACACCATGGAGCAATCAGCCCCAGCATTTT.

This chain links TRBV10-3 with TRBJ2-1; 11 bases agree with TRBD1. The trim removed 3 bases at V and 2 bases at J, leaving 3 bases unmatched. CDR3 length: 16 amino acids. CDR1 ENHRY and CDR2 SYGVKD come from the germline V gene. CDR3 sequence: CAISDPGQGAYNEQFF. CDR3 in DNA: TGTGCCATCAGTGACCCGGGACAGGGGGCCTACAATGAGCAGTTCTTC.

CDR3 sequence reads: CASSLDRLDYGYTF. The DNA of the CDR3 is TGTGCCAGCAGCCTCGACAGGCTTGACTATGGCTACACCTTC. The chain carries TRBV5-6 and TRBJ1-2, with D maybe TRBD1 (6 bases). This CDR3 contains 14 residues. Trimming took off 4 bases at V and 3 bases at J, with 13 bases between the two ends. Germline-derived CDR1 and CDR2 are SGHDT and YYEEEE.

This rearrangement joins TRBV19 to TRBJ1-1; D is unresolved. Deletions cut 5 bases from V and 1 base from J, with 11 bases between. Germline CDR1 reads LNHDA; CDR2 reads SQIVND (reference sequence). CDR3 length: 14 amino acids. Written as DNA, the CDR3 is TGTGCCAGTAGTCAGTATCCGGGGAACACTGAAGCTTTCTTT. Translating gives CASSQYPGNTEAFF. The full variable domain, completed using reference TRBV19 and TRBJ1-1, is DGGITQSPKYLFRKEGQNVTLSCEQNLNHDAMYWYRQDPGQGLRLIYYSQIVNDFQKGDIAEGYSVSREKKESFPLTVTSAQKNPTAFYLCASSQYPGNTEAFFGQGTRLTVV.

The chain combines TRBV19 with TRBJ2-3; 8 bases match TRBD2. Looked up from germline, CDR1 is LNHDA and CDR2 is SQIVND (reference sequence). This CDR3 is built from 14 residues. V shed 8 bases, J shed 2 bases, and the junction held 6 bases outside the gene matches. CDR3 coding DNA: TGTGCCAGTTGGGGCGGGGGGACCACAGATACGCAGTATTTT. Translating it yields CASWGGGTTDTQYF. Complete variable domain (other parts from reference TRBV19 and TRBJ2-3): DGGITQSPKYLFRKEGQNVTLSCEQNLNHDAMYWYRQDPGQGLRLIYYSQIVNDFQKGDIAEGYSVSREKKESFPLTVTSAQKNPTAFYLCASWGGGTTDTQYFGPGTRLTVL.

This clone was picked up a small number of times. CDR3 coding DNA: TGCGCCAGCAGCGCGGGAACTCAGGGCACTGAAGCTTTCTTT. It encodes CASSAGTQGTEAFF. The rearrangement uses TRBV5-1 and TRBJ1-1, with a tentative D call TRBD1 (5 bases). The CDR3 sequence is 14 residues long. Germline V gene lookup returns CDR1 SGHRS and CDR2 YFSETQ. V was trimmed by 4 bases and J by 4 bases, leaving 14 bases between them.

This chain's CDR3 is CASSEQGGNTEAFF. CDR3 coding DNA: TGTGCCAGCAGTGAACAGGGGGGGAACACTGAAGCTTTCTTT. The genes are TRBV2 and TRBJ1-1; 7 positions match TRBD1. V lost 2 bases, J lost 1 base, and 1 base stayed unmatched. Per the germline V gene, CDR1 is SNHLY and CDR2 is FYNNEI. The CDR3 covers 14 residues.

This rearrangement joins TRBV7-9 to TRBJ1-2; TRBD1 agrees at 7 bases. V lost 3 bases and J lost 6; bases outside the gene matches: 4. The V gene's germline CDR1 is SEHNR and CDR2 FQNEAQ (reference sequence). The length of the CDR3 is 13 residues. The CDR3 here is CASSLGQQHGYTF. The CDR3 DNA reads as TGTGCCAGCAGCTTGGGACAGCAGCATGGCTACACCTTC.

The chain joins TRBV6-1 to TRBJ1-1; perhaps TRBD1 as D (6 bases). The CDR3 is 17 amino acids. Trimming pared 3 bases from V and 1 base from J, leaving 18 bases between. The germline CDR1 and CDR2 sequences are MNHNS and SASEGT. The CDR3 nucleotides read TGTGCCAGCAGTGATCCCTTTGGGACAATCGGGAACACTGAAGCTTTCTTT. Encoded protein: CASSDPFGTIGNTEAFF.

Turning to this clone: Other DNA sequences of this sample code for an identical CDR3. The chain recombines TRBV5-1 with TRBJ2-7; D remains unclear. Germline CDR1 is SGHRS and CDR2 is YFSETQ. The V and J ends lost 0 bases and 2 bases respectively, with 9 bases between them. The length of the CDR3 is 14 residues. This CDR3 reads CASSLAGETYEQYF. The CDR3 DNA reads as TGCGCCAGCAGCTTGGCCGGAGAAACCTACGAGCAGTACTTC.

This clone was seen more than once but under ten times. The chain has TRBV7-6 and TRBJ2-2; TRBD2 matches at 8 bases. The length of the CDR3 is 15 residues. V lost 6 bases, J lost 6 bases, and 9 bases stayed unmatched. Germline V CDR1 and CDR2: SGHVS, FNYEAQ. The CDR3 nucleotides read TGTGCCAGCAGTTTAAGCGGGAGCCTTCCCGGGGAGCTGTTTTTT. This encodes CASSLSGSLPGELFF.

This chain uses TRBV5-8 with TRBJ2-5, with TRBD1 matching 10 bases. This CDR3 region has 14 residues. V dropped 1 base and J dropped 5; count of bases not matched to a gene: 2. Per germline, CDR1 SGHTS and CDR2 YDEGEE. In DNA, the CDR3 is TGTGCCAGCAGCTTGACGGGACAGGGGGAGACCCAGTACTTC. It encodes CASSLTGQGETQYF.

This chain links TRBV6-5 with TRBJ2-1; D is possibly TRBD1 (6 bases). The germline V and J ends were trimmed by 2 bases and 2 bases, with 13 bases remaining between them. Germline CDR1 is MNHEY and CDR2 is SVGAGI. This CDR3 comprises 16 residues. CDR3 sequence (DNA): TGTGCCAGCAGTTACCAGGGGCCTGACACCTACAATGAGCAGTTCTTC. It yields the protein CASSYQGPDTYNEQFF.

This chain uses TRBV9 with TRBJ1-5; D call uncertain. Germline values: CDR1 SGDLS, CDR2 YYNGEE. The CDR3 is made up of 13 amino acids. Trimming left V 0 bases short and J 5 bases short, with 6 bases between. CDR3 DNA: TGTGCCAGCAGCGTAGCTCCGGATCAGCCCCAGCATTTT. Translation gives CASSVAPDQPQHF.

Comment on this clone: The limits of the CDR3 on the DNA are not certain, so only TCRdb's listed CDR3 is given. The chain joins TRBV5-1 to TRBJ1-6; the table names TRBD1, a call not compared with the DNA. Germline CDR1 reads SGHRS; CDR2 reads YFSETQ. The CDR3 adds up to 16 amino acids, both ends counted. The CDR3 protein is CASSFGTGSRGAGLHF.

This clone was observed a handful of times. The chain combines TRBV18 with TRBJ1-2; 8 positions match TRBD1. This CDR3 is 16 amino acids long. The germline CDR1 and CDR2 sequences are KGHSH and LQKENI. The junction had 8 bases not matched to a gene; V was cut back by 0 bases and J by 5 bases. Written as DNA, the CDR3 is TGTGCCAGCTCACCACCTGCTCGGACAGGGTCGTATGGCTACACCTTC. Protein product: CASSPPARTGSYGYTF.

This clone was observed a few times. The chain joins TRBV28 to TRBJ2-7; 7 nucleotides match TRBD1. Losses at the gene ends were 6 bases for V and 2 bases for J; bases not matched to a gene: 7. CDR3 size: 14 residues. The germline V gene has CDR1 MDHEN and CDR2 SYDVKM. The CDR3 DNA reads TGTGCCAGCAGCTTTTTAGGGGGCACCTACGAGCAGTACTTC. It translates to CASSFLGGTYEQYF.